A single sample gave rise to the 13 T cell receptor beta chains below, sequenced in a study of technical replicates of blood from several donors. Repertoires were generated with immunoSEQ multiplex PCR, while TCRdb's copy carries only in-frame clones and drops some. The sample lists about 72,000 clones, about nine tenths occurring once. The sample consisted of T cells isolated from PBMCs. These receptors all stem from a human donor in good health.

CDR3 sequence reads: CASSQGDGGSGNTIYF. The DNA for the CDR3 is TGCGCCAGCAGCCAAGGTGACGGGGGTTCTGGAAACACCATATATTTT. The J gene is TRBJ1-3, the V gene TRBV4-3; weak D call: TRBD1 (5 bases). Germline CDR1 and CDR2: LGHNA and YSLEER. This CDR3 spans 16 amino acids. V was cut by 1 base and J by 1 base, with 11 bases left in between.

This clone has just one count. The rearrangement uses TRBV7-2 and TRBJ1-1, with 7 bases that match TRBD1. V dropped 5 bases and J dropped 6; count of bases not matched to a gene: 9. CDR3 length: 14 amino acids. Germline CDR1 is SGHTA and CDR2 is FQGNSA. The CDR3 DNA is TGTGCCAGCAGCCTACAGGGGTTTACCTCTGAAGCTTTCTTT. It is translated as CASSLQGFTSEAFF.

Only a few counts were recorded for this clone. The CDR3 DNA reads as TGTGCCAGCGTTAAACAGGGAGAAGGCGCTGAAGCTTTCTTT. Translation gives CASVKQGEGAEAFF. The V and J genes are TRBV2 and TRBJ1-1, with D perhaps TRBD1 (6 bases). V was shortened by 8 bases and J by 6 bases, with 19 bases between the two germline ends. The CDR3 contains 14 residues. Germline assignment: CDR1 SNHLY and CDR2 FYNNEI.

The chain employs TRBV10-3 and TRBJ1-2; tentatively, D is TRBD1 (6 bases). CDR1 is ENHRY and CDR2 is SYGVKD in the germline V gene. The CDR3 has 15 residues. V dropped 0 bases and J dropped 6 bases, with 14 bases sitting between them. For the CDR3, the DNA is TGTGCCATCAGTGAGTCGAGGTATCAGGGGCATGGCTACACCTTC. As protein: CAISESRYQGHGYTF.

The CDR3 DNA is TGTGCCAGCAGTTTGAGGTTTCAGAACTATGGCTACACCTTC. Amino acid sequence: CASSLRFQNYGYTF. The chain combines TRBV27 with TRBJ1-2; no clear D gene. Trimming shortened V by 3 bases and J by 2 bases, and 10 bases separated the two germline ends. The CDR3 has 14 amino acids. The germline V gene has CDR1 MNHEY and CDR2 SMNVEV (reference sequence).

The chain joins TRBV7-3 to TRBJ2-5; D may be TRBD2 (6 bases). The germline gives CDR1 SGHTA, CDR2 FQGTGA. V lost 0 bases and J 3 bases, leaving 14 bases between the germline ends. CDR3 length equals 16 residues. As DNA, the CDR3 is TGTGCCAGCAGCTTAACAGGGCGGCGCGGGGAAGAGACCCAGTACTTC. Translated: CASSLTGRRGEETQYF.

This clone was detected only once. The chain combines TRBV6-5 with TRBJ1-4; a weak D match, TRBD1 (5 bases). Germline assignment: CDR1 MNHEY and CDR2 SVGAGI. The CDR3 contains 14 residues. V lost 2 bases and J lost 4, with 8 bases in between. CDR3 amino acids: CASSYAGNNEKLFF. DNA of the CDR3: TGTGCCAGCAGTTACGCAGGGAATAATGAAAAACTGTTTTTT.

This clone was detected once. The chain employs TRBV6-5 and TRBJ1-2; D remains ambiguous. The V gene lost 4 bases and the J gene lost 4 bases, with 7 bases spanning the gap. The CDR3 has 12 amino acids. Germline lookup yields CDR1 MNHEY and CDR2 SVGAGI. In DNA form, the CDR3 reads TGTGCCAGCAGTTCCCTAATCTATGGCTACACCTTC. This encodes CASSSLIYGYTF.

V gene TRBV28 combines with J gene TRBJ2-1, with TRBD2 matching 10 bases. V shed 6 bases and J 6 bases; nucleotides not matched to a gene: 8. This CDR3 region has 15 residues. Germline V gene sequence: CDR1 MDHEN, CDR2 SYDVKM. CDR3 DNA sequence: TGTGCCAGCAGAGACGGGACTAGCGAAGGCAATGAGCAGTTCTTC. Its translation: CASRDGTSEGNEQFF.

The rearrangement uses TRBV7-2 and TRBJ2-2; 10 positions match TRBD2. The CDR3 sequence is 15 residues long. CDR1 is SGHTA and CDR2 is FQGNSA in the germline V gene. V was clipped by 0 bases and J by 11 bases; unmatched bases: 6. The CDR3 reads CASSLAASGSGELFF. Written as DNA, the CDR3 is TGTGCCAGCAGCTTAGCGGCTAGCGGGAGCGGAGAGCTGTTTTTT.

This sequence joins TRBV6-5 and TRBJ2-5, with 7 nucleotides matching TRBD1. The CDR3 contains 16 residues. V lost 0 bases to trimming and J lost 5 bases; unmatched junction nucleotides: 9. Germline V gene lookup returns CDR1 MNHEY and CDR2 SVGAGI. The CDR3 sequence is CASSYSNTGEGETQYF. The CDR3 nucleotides read TGTGCCAGCAGTTACTCGAACACAGGGGAAGGGGAGACCCAGTACTTC.

The genes are TRBV5-5 and TRBJ2-2, with 7 bases lining up with TRBD2. The trim removed 0 bases at V and 7 bases at J, leaving 3 bases unmatched. The CDR3 sequence is 14 residues long. CDR1 and CDR2 from the germline V gene are SGHKS and YYEKEE (reference sequence). CDR3: CASSLGGRDGELFF. CDR3 in DNA: TGTGCCAGCAGCTTGGGCGGGAGAGACGGGGAGCTGTTTTTT.

This chain connects TRBV18 to TRBJ1-2; D is uncertain. This CDR3 spans 16 amino acids. The germline V and J ends were trimmed by 8 bases and 1 base, with 20 bases remaining between them. CDR1 is KGHSH and CDR2 is LQKENI in the germline V gene. The CDR3 nucleotides are TGTGCCAGCCGACAAACCCTATTGGGAGATAACTATGGCTACACCTTC. Encoded protein: CASRQTLLGDNYGYTF.